Given below is one T cell receptor beta chain in context. The data belong to a study of cytomegalovirus exposure and HLA in healthy donors. V lost 3 bases, J lost 1 base, and 2 bases stayed unmatched. Per the germline V gene, CDR1 is MNHEY and CDR2 is SMNVEV (reference sequence). The CDR3 sequence is 14 residues long. PCR primers comprised 60 Vbeta and 13 Jbeta primers. Produced via immunoSEQ multiplex PCR; TCRdb's table is partial and in-frame only. The repertoire holds 75,000 to 100,000 clones, 65% to 85% seen once, with under 5.5% in the top ten. J is TRBJ1-1 and V is TRBV27; 7 bases match TRBD1. Source material: PBMCs. The sequence was collected from a man in his forties in good health and CMV-seropositive. CDR3 residues: CASSFAGGNTEAFF. CDR3 DNA: TGTGCCAGCAGTTTCGCAGGGGGGAACACTGAAGCTTTCTTT.